A single sample gave rise to the 25 T cell receptor beta chains below, sequenced in a study of early T cells in non-severe SARS-CoV-2 infection. TCRdb redid the calling of the 5' RACE reads with MiXCR, one entry per CDR3 protein. Among some 78,000 distinct CDR3 sequences, under 15% were seen once, and the ten largest hold about 6.4%. Sequencing was performed on whole blood. The receptors were sampled from an adult who was a healthcare worker with PCR-confirmed SARS-CoV-2 infection or an uninfected control (not recorded which).

This clonotype was picked up many times. The chain employs TRBV11-2 and TRBJ2-1; D possibly corresponds to TRBD2 (6 bases). V gave up 5 bases and J gave up 1 base, with 12 bases separating them. Per germline, CDR1 SGHAT and CDR2 FQNNGV. The CDR3 runs to 15 residues. CDR3 in DNA: TGTGCCAGCAGCGGAGGCGGGGCATCCTACAATGAGCAGTTCTTC. It specifies CASSGGGASYNEQFF.

At least ten counts were recorded for this clonotype. The V call is TRBV6-5, the J call TRBJ2-3, with D unresolved. V was trimmed by 0 bases and J by 6 bases, leaving 7 bases between them. In germline, CDR1 is MNHEY, CDR2 SVGAGI. The CDR3 has 13 residues. CDR3 in amino acids: CASSYSTGDTQYF. CDR3 nucleotide sequence: TGTGCCAGCAGTTACTCGACTGGGGATACGCAGTATTTT.

There are many counts of this clonotype. The gene calls are TRBV5-1 and TRBJ1-4; 9 nucleotides line up with TRBD1. J was trimmed by 4 bases and V by 5 bases; bases with no gene match: 9. CDR3 length: 16 residues. Germline V gene sequence: CDR1 SGHRS, CDR2 YFSETQ. The CDR3 is CASRISGTGNNEKLFF. CDR3 nucleotide sequence: TGCGCCAGCAGAATCTCCGGGACAGGGAATAATGAAAAACTGTTTTTT.

There are many counts of this clonotype. The chain carries TRBV29-1 and TRBJ1-1; 7 bases agree with TRBD1. Trimming removed 7 bases from V and 0 bases from J; junction bases left unmatched: 5. Germline CDR1 is SQVTM and CDR2 is ANQGSEA. The CDR3 extends over 13 amino acids. Here the CDR3 reads CSAETGMNTEAFF. The CDR3 coding sequence is TGCAGCGCTGAGACAGGGATGAACACTGAAGCTTTCTTT.

With regard to this clonotype: As the CDR3 is not closed by the conserved phenylalanine or tryptophan, this likely results from a read error. No DNA is shown, since the ends of the CDR3 on it are uncertain; the CDR3 is the one TCRdb lists. The chain combines TRBV5-4 with TRBJ2-4; TRBD2 was called by the table and not checked on the DNA. CDR1 SGHNT and CDR2 YYREEE come from the germline V gene (reference sequence). From its first to its last residue, the CDR3 has 10 amino acids. CDR3 region: CASSLPERDA.

The chain recombines TRBV7-2 with TRBJ1-1, with 7 bases identical to TRBD1. With V trimmed by 6 bases and J by 1 base, 5 bases remained unmatched. The CDR3 spans 14 residues. Looked up from germline, CDR1 is SGHTA and CDR2 is FQGNSA. CDR3: CASRRTGENTEAFF. Here the CDR3 DNA reads TGTGCCAGCAGGAGGACAGGAGAGAACACTGAAGCTTTCTTT.

The V call is TRBV28, the J call TRBJ2-2, with 7 bases aligning to TRBD2. The length of the CDR3 is 14 residues. V trimming: 6 bases; J trimming: 4 bases; junction bases outside the gene matches: 5. CDR1 MDHEN and CDR2 SYDVKM come from the germline V gene. CDR3: CASSPSGGTGELFF. DNA for the CDR3: TGTGCCAGCAGCCCTAGCGGAGGCACCGGGGAGCTGTTTTTT. Full variable domain (missing parts from reference TRBV28 and TRBJ2-2): DVKVTQSSRYLVKRTGEKVFLECVQDMDHENMFWYRQDPGLGLRLIYFSYDVKMKEKGDIPEGYSVSREKKERFSLILESASTNQTSMYLCASSPSGGTGELFFGEGSRLTVL.

This clonotype occurred a few times. The chain uses TRBV6-6 and TRBJ2-1, with TRBD2 matching 9 bases. This CDR3 comprises 15 residues. The trim removed 6 bases at V and 2 bases at J, leaving 5 bases unmatched. Per germline, CDR1 MNHNY and CDR2 SVGAGI (reference sequence). The CDR3 nucleotides read TGTGCCAGCAGGCCCAGACTAGCGGCCTACAATGAGCAGTTCTTC. It is translated as CASRPRLAAYNEQFF.

This clonotype has more than one count but fewer than ten. The J gene is TRBJ1-3, the V gene TRBV7-9; D gene unclear. The CDR3 sequence is 15 residues long. CDR1 SEHNR and CDR2 FQNEAQ come from the germline V gene (reference sequence). Between the trimmed V and J ends, which lost 7 bases and 0 bases, there was a span of 13 bases. The CDR3 spells CASNSKGDSGNTIYF. In DNA, the CDR3 is TGTGCCAGCAACTCCAAGGGAGACTCTGGAAACACCATATATTTT.

This clonotype was recorded at least ten times. The chain carries TRBV11-2 and TRBJ1-5; D remains ambiguous. The CDR3 consists of 13 residues. Germline V gives CDR1 SGHAT, CDR2 FQNNGV. The V gene lost 5 bases and the J gene lost 2 bases, with 7 bases spanning the gap. CDR3 amino acids: CASSLQGNQPQHF. The CDR3 DNA reads as TGTGCCAGCAGCCTCCAGGGCAATCAGCCCCAGCATTTT.

This clonotype was recorded many times. The J gene is TRBJ2-3, the V gene TRBV9; 9 bases are a match to TRBD2. The CDR3 extends over 16 amino acids. Germline V gives CDR1 SGDLS, CDR2 YYNGEE. V lost 2 bases to trimming and J lost 4 bases; unmatched junction nucleotides: 8. CDR3 DNA: TGTGCCAGCAGCGTCCCGCCTAGCGGGGTCGCAGATACGCAGTATTTT. Translating gives CASSVPPSGVADTQYF.

This clonotype came up a few times. CDR3 sequence reads: CASSGTGDTEAFF. The DNA of the CDR3 is TGTGCCAGCAGCGGCACAGGAGACACTGAAGCTTTCTTT. This chain connects TRBV9 to TRBJ1-1; tentatively, D is TRBD1 (5 bases). Germline lookup yields CDR1 SGDLS and CDR2 YYNGEE. V was cut by 3 bases and J by 3 bases, with 9 bases left in between. The CDR3 contains 13 residues.

This clonotype was found a few times. The gene calls are TRBV7-3 and TRBJ2-2; tentative D call: TRBD1 (5 bases). The CDR3 loop spans 13 amino acids. Trimming left V 5 bases short and J 4 bases short, with 8 bases between. Germline values: CDR1 SGHTA, CDR2 FQGTGA. CDR3 sequence reads: CASSVRGTGELFF. CDR3 DNA: TGTGCCAGCAGCGTAAGGGGCACCGGGGAGCTGTTTTTT.

J is TRBJ1-1 and V is TRBV2, with 7 bases fitting TRBD1. In germline, CDR1 is SNHLY, CDR2 FYNNEI. This CDR3 has 12 residues. V was clipped by 4 bases and J by 5 bases; unmatched bases: 1. The CDR3 DNA reads as TGTGCCAGCAGTGCACAGGGGACTGAAGCTTTCTTT. Encoded protein: CASSAQGTEAFF.

The J gene is TRBJ2-2, the V gene TRBV7-3; no clear D gene. Between the trimmed V and J ends, which lost 5 bases and 1 base, there was a span of 8 bases. There are 14 residues in the CDR3. CDR1 is SGHTA, CDR2 FQGTGA, per germline. CDR3 in DNA: TGTGCCAGCAGCCCCTCGGGGAACACCGGGGAGCTGTTTTTT. Translating gives CASSPSGNTGELFF.

The sample holds a few counts of this clonotype. V usage is TRBV29-1 and J usage is TRBJ1-1; no firm D call. CDR1 SQVTM and CDR2 ANQGSEA come from the germline V gene. The CDR3 is 10 amino acids. V was shortened by 5 bases and J by 10 bases, with 11 bases between the two germline ends. The CDR3 nucleotides read TGCAGCGTTCGGACTGAGGGAGCTTTCTTT. This translates into CSVRTEGAFF.

The chain joins TRBV6-5 to TRBJ2-7; D gene unclear. The CDR3 runs to 16 residues. Germline loops: CDR1 MNHEY, CDR2 SVGAGI. Trimming removed 4 bases at V and 0 bases at J, with 16 bases between. Written as DNA, the CDR3 is TGTGCCAGCAGTTCCCACTGGACGGACGACTCCTACGAGCAGTACTTC. Translated, it gives CASSSHWTDDSYEQYF.

This clonotype showed up many times. The CDR3 spells CAWSPTGGLEETQYF. The DNA for the CDR3 is TGTGCCTGGAGTCCCACAGGGGGTTTAGAAGAGACCCAGTACTTC. V usage is TRBV30 and J usage is TRBJ2-5, with 8 bases lining up with TRBD1. Germline V gene data show CDR1 as GTSNPN and CDR2 as SVGIG (reference sequence). With V trimmed by 2 bases and J by 3 bases, 8 bases remained unmatched. The CDR3 runs to 15 residues.

V is TRBV18 and J is TRBJ2-2; D gene uncertain. V was trimmed by 0 bases and J by 1 base, leaving 9 bases between them. This CDR3 has 16 amino acids. The germline V gene has CDR1 KGHSH and CDR2 LQKENI. The DNA for the CDR3 is TGTGCCAGCTCACCACCTGGAAGGGAGAACACCGGGGAGCTGTTTTTT. It codes for CASSPPGRENTGELFF.

CDR3 nucleotides: TGTGCCAGCAGTAACAGGGGGCGCTACCAGCCCCAGCATTTT. Translation gives CASSNRGRYQPQHF. The V call is TRBV12-3 or TRBV12-4, the J call TRBJ1-5; 9 bases line up with TRBD1. J was trimmed by 7 bases and V by 5 bases; bases with no gene match: 6. This CDR3 spans 14 amino acids.

The rearrangement joins TRBV5-6 to TRBJ1-2; TRBD1 is a possible D gene (6 bases). V was shortened by 0 bases and J by 4 bases, with 10 bases between the two germline ends. Germline V gene data show CDR1 as SGHDT and CDR2 as YYEEEE. The CDR3 has 14 amino acids. CDR3: CASSLGQDPYGYTF. CDR3 bases: TGTGCCAGCAGCTTGGGACAGGACCCCTATGGCTACACCTTC.

This clonotype has a handful of counts. The chain recombines TRBV7-2 with TRBJ2-1, with D hard to call. The CDR3 extends over 15 amino acids. V was shortened by 5 bases and J by 4 bases, with 15 bases between the two germline ends. Per the germline V gene, CDR1 is SGHTA and CDR2 is FQGNSA. CDR3 bases: TGTGCCAGCAGCCCTAGGTTCGAGGTGTACAATGAGCAGTTCTTC. Its protein product is CASSPRFEVYNEQFF.

This clonotype has a handful of counts. This chain joins TRBV6-5 and TRBJ1-1, with D possibly being TRBD1 (5 bases). CDR1 and CDR2 from the germline V gene are MNHEY and SVGAGI. Trimming left V 6 bases short and J 2 bases short, with 25 bases between. This CDR3 is built from 18 residues. CDR3 amino acids: CASRLPASGGRGNTEAFF. CDR3 in DNA: TGTGCCAGCAGATTACCCGCTTCGGGGGGAAGGGGTAACACTGAAGCTTTCTTT.

This clonotype appeared many times. This chain connects TRBV6-1 to TRBJ1-1; tentative D call: TRBD1 (5 bases). Trimming took off 6 bases at V and 0 bases at J, with 17 bases between the two ends. Looked up from germline, CDR1 is MNHNS and CDR2 is SASEGT. This CDR3 is built from 16 residues. As DNA, the CDR3 is TGTGCCAGCAGGGGGTCTATGGGACGGATGAACACTGAAGCTTTCTTT. This codes for CASRGSMGRMNTEAFF.

This clonotype was seen ten or more times. V usage is TRBV20-1 and J usage is TRBJ2-1; a weak D match, TRBD2 (6 bases). Trimming stripped 1 base from V and 5 bases from J, with 15 bases between. Germline V gives CDR1 DFQATT, CDR2 SNEGSKA (reference sequence). CDR3 length: 15 residues. The CDR3 sequence: CSARVNRRGNNEQFF. CDR3 sequence (DNA): TGCAGTGCTAGAGTAAATAGGCGGGGTAACAATGAGCAGTTCTTC.